This is a list of T cell receptor beta chains from one sample in a study of cytotoxic CD8 clonotypes in ibrutinib-treated CLL. Using immunoSEQ multiplex PCR, the repertoire was profiled, and TCRdb retains in-frame clones only, with some absent. The sample includes 130,000 or so clones, roughly 77% seen only once; the top ten take about 29%. The sequencing used PBMCs, collected after 12 months of ibrutinib treatment. The origin of the receptors is a human donor with chronic lymphocytic leukemia. The CDR3 runs from the conserved cysteine through the conserved F or W. The D gene is left open where the match is weak. The listing skips clone size in some rows; elsewhere it reads once, few, many or a size class.

size: -
D: TRBD1
J: TRBJ2-7
V: TRBV19
DNA: TGTGCCAGTAGTATTCGGTGGGACAGGTACGAGCAGTACTTC
CDR3: CASSIRWDRYEQYF

size: few
D: TRBD2
J: TRBJ2-3
V: TRBV5-1
DNA: TGCGCCAGCAGCTTCTCGGGGGGGCTTAGTTATCTGGATACGCAGTATTTT
CDR3: CASSFSGGLSYLDTQYF

size: -
D: -
J: TRBJ2-7
V: TRBV4-1
DNA: TGCGCCAGCAGCCAAGTGGGGGCCTCCTACGAGCAGTACTTC
CDR3: CASSQVGASYEQYF

size: -
D: TRBD1
J: TRBJ1-2
V: TRBV9
DNA: TGTGCCAGCAGCGTAGCGAGGGACAGCAACTATGGCTACACCTTC
CDR3: CASSVARDSNYGYTF

size: -
D: TRBD2
J: TRBJ2-3
V: TRBV6-1
DNA: TGTGCCAGCAGTGAGGGGCTAGCGGGAGGCCGCTACTCCACAGATACGCAGTATTTT
CDR3: CASSEGLAGGRYSTDTQYF

size: -
D: -
J: TRBJ2-6
V: TRBV30
DNA: TGTGCCTGGAGTGTTTTCTGGTCTGGGGCCAACGTCCTGACTTTC
CDR3: CAWSVFWSGANVLTF

size: -
D: -
J: TRBJ1-5
V: TRBV5-1
DNA: TGCGCCAGCAGCTTGGGGACAGCCACAAATCAGCCCCAGCATTTT
CDR3: CASSLGTATNQPQHF

size: -
D: TRBD2
J: TRBJ2-7
V: TRBV6-4
DNA: TGTGCCAGCGGGACTAGCGGGGTCTACGAGCAGTACTTC
CDR3: CASGTSGVYEQYF

size: -
D: -
J: TRBJ2-2
V: TRBV18
DNA: TGTGCCAGCTCACCACCTAGCGTCAACACCGGGGAGCTGTTTTTT
CDR3: CASSPPSVNTGELFF

size: -
D: -
J: TRBJ2-3
V: TRBV28
DNA: TGTGCCAGCAGTTTATCTCCCGACAGTATTAGCACAGATACGCAGTATTTT
CDR3: CASSLSPDSISTDTQYF